This TCR beta chain was sequenced for a study of cytomegalovirus exposure and HLA in healthy donors. At the level of the study: Out of 398 genotyped donors, less than 85% belonged to the Caucasian-associated ancestry cluster.

Study-wide points: Rare TCR sequences dominated, though some public TCRs recurred in many donors.

60 Vbeta and 13 Jbeta primers were used in PCR. Profiling relied on immunoSEQ multiplex PCR, and the TCRdb table lists in-frame clones only, not all of them. This table lists about 160,000 clones. CDR1 is GTSNPN and CDR2 is SVGIG in the germline V gene (reference sequence). The CDR3 sequence is 13 residues long. Trimming cost V 1 base and J 9 bases; bases outside gene matches: 6. As concerns this clone: Its antigen is as yet unknown.

The sequenced material came from PBMCs. The source is a woman aged 60-75 years in good health and CMV-seronegative. The chain is built from TRBV30 and TRBJ2-1, with TRBD2 identical over 7 bases. CDR3 in DNA: TGTGCCTGGAGTGGAACTAGCGCTGGTGAGCAGTTCTTC. This gives the protein CAWSGTSAGEQFF.